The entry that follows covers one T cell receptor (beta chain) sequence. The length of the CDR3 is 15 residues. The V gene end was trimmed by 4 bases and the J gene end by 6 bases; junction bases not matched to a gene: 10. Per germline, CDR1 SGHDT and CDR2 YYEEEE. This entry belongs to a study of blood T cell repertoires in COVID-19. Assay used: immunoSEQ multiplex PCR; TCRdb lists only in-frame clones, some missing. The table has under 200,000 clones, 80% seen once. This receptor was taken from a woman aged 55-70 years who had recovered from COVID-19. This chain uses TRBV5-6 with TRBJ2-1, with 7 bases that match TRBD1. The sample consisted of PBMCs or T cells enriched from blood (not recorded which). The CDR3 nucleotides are TGTGCCAGCAGCCGATACCAGACAGGGTTCAATGAGCAGTTCTTC. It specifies CASSRYQTGFNEQFF.